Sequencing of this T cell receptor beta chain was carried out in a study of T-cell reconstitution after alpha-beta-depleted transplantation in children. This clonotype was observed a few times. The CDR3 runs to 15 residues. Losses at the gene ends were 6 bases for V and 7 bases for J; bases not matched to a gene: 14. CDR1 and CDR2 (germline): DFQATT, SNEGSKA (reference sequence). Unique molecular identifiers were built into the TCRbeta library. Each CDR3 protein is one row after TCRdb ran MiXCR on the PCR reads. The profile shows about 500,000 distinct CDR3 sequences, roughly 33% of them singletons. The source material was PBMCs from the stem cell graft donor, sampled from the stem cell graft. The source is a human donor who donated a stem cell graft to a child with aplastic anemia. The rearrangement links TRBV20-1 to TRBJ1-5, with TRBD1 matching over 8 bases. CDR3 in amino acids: CSATGQGRTGQPQHF. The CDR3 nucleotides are TGCAGTGCCACCGGACAGGGAAGGACAGGGCAGCCCCAGCATTTT.